This is a list of T cell receptor beta chains from one sample in a study of beta chain features in type 1 diabetes. Profiled with immunoSEQ multiplex PCR; TCRdb holds only in-frame clones, not every one. This sample carries about 40,000 clones, approximately 49% of them seen once, and the ten largest clones take 0.65% to 0.8%. The sequenced material came from central memory CD4+ T cells from blood. These receptors originate from a woman between 18 and 29 years old in good health. Both conserved end residues are part of each CDR3.

v_gene: TRBV7-9; CDR3aa: CASGDLGQGDGYTF
v_gene: TRBV2; CDR3aa: CASTYIRGEKLFF
v_gene: TRBV30; CDR3aa: CAWRWGGNTEAFF
v_gene: TRBV5-1; CDR3aa: CASSWGTGETQYF
v_gene: TRBV2; CDR3aa: CASSGPGQGDGTQYF
v_gene: TRBV7-2; CDR3aa: CASSPARGPGTEAFF
v_gene: TRBV7-6; CDR3aa: CASSLNGGNTEAFF
v_gene: TRBV4-2; CDR3aa: CASSQTLDNEQFF
v_gene: TRBV7-2; CDR3aa: CASSLQAGGSGDTQYF
v_gene: TRBV10-3; CDR3aa: CAIASGSATNEQFF
v_gene: TRBV11-2; CDR3aa: CASSLDRTANSPLHF
v_gene: TRBV19; CDR3aa: CASSLDRFPHNEQFF
v_gene: TRBV11-1; CDR3aa: CASSPRLAGGQETQYF
v_gene: TRBV18; CDR3aa: CASSQGTGIMNTEAFF
v_gene: TRBV5-1; CDR3aa: CASSLEQFYNEQFF
v_gene: TRBV5-1; CDR3aa: CASSSYPGPNTGELFF
v_gene: TRBV12-5; CDR3aa: CASGLDNGEAFF
v_gene: TRBV5-1; CDR3aa: CASSLDRVGEQYF
v_gene: TRBV5-1; CDR3aa: CASSLRGQGDNEKLFF
v_gene: TRBV19; CDR3aa: CASRKTAAYGYTF
v_gene: TRBV19; CDR3aa: CASRQTGKDTEAFF
v_gene: TRBV2; CDR3aa: CASSRTTSRGTEAFF
v_gene: TRBV19; CDR3aa: CASSIVVAGAGEQFF
v_gene: TRBV29-1; CDR3aa: CSGEGSGYTEAFF
v_gene: TRBV20-1; CDR3aa: CSARGGYGYTF
v_gene: TRBV2; CDR3aa: CASSEVGTSEQYF
v_gene: TRBV5-4; CDR3aa: CASRDSLAGVQETQYF
v_gene: TRBV5-1; CDR3aa: CASSLSGGDHEQYF
v_gene: TRBV7-8; CDR3aa: CASSAGTGNQPQHF
v_gene: TRBV4-1; CDR3aa: CASSQLPGYGYTF
v_gene: TRBV6-5; CDR3aa: CASIPGGRNYGYTF
v_gene: TRBV28; CDR3aa: CASSLRTASTDNF
v_gene: TRBV25-1; CDR3aa: CASSEAWGPKGDTQYF
v_gene: TRBV7-9; CDR3aa: CASSPNRRGSYEQYF
v_gene: TRBV5-1; CDR3aa: CASSHPLNNEQYF
v_gene: TRBV10-3; CDR3aa: CAISDRGQDLLGSDTQYF
v_gene: TRBV6-1; CDR3aa: CASSAQGAQEGYTF
v_gene: TRBV15; CDR3aa: CATSWGGRSTDTQYF
v_gene: TRBV7-9; CDR3aa: CASSTLAGGQETQYF
v_gene: TRBV14; CDR3aa: CASSQEGVGGYTF
v_gene: TRBV5-5; CDR3aa: CASSSRTVNYGYTF
v_gene: TRBV5-5; CDR3aa: CASSSTAYNEQFF
v_gene: TRBV7-6; CDR3aa: CASSPGQGANYGYTF
v_gene: TRBV7-2; CDR3aa: CASSLPAGGYNEQFF
v_gene: TRBV19; CDR3aa: CASTGFAGTARVPQHF
v_gene: TRBV4-2; CDR3aa: CASSQDFGTGAGNTIYF
v_gene: TRBV6-5; CDR3aa: CASRLAGEDEQYF
v_gene: TRBV14; CDR3aa: CASSRGRADTQYF
v_gene: TRBV5-4; CDR3aa: CASTLDRAGNTIYF
v_gene: TRBV19; CDR3aa: CASSYLWTGTNEKLFF
v_gene: TRBV6-5; CDR3aa: CASSYGGRANNEQFF
v_gene: TRBV30; CDR3aa: CVLSRTGRNTEAFF
v_gene: TRBV10-3; CDR3aa: CAISRGQGGYGYTF
v_gene: TRBV30; CDR3aa: CAWKPDRDTGELFF
v_gene: TRBV7-2; CDR3aa: CASSLRWQGTISTDTQYF
v_gene: TRBV25-1; CDR3aa: CASSDPPGATIYF
v_gene: TRBV5-1; CDR3aa: CASSRTGQDIDYGYTF
v_gene: TRBV5-1; CDR3aa: CASSLSGQVHNEQFF
v_gene: TRBV5-4; CDR3aa: CASSLVTGLAAMQETQYF